The clone carrying this T cell receptor (beta chain) was recorded a few times. This sample is part of a study of T-cell memory formation after mild COVID-19. For the study at large: TCR clusters were mostly confined to one donor each.

V lost 7 bases and J lost 4, with 19 bases in between. This CDR3 spans 15 amino acids. The germline V gene has CDR1 SQVTM and CDR2 ANQGSEA. TCRdb reprocessed the 5' RACE reads with MiXCR, giving one entry per CDR3 protein. The sample has around 340,000 distinct CDR3 sequences, about 21% seen once. This chain connects TRBV29-1 to TRBJ2-2, with a tentative D call TRBD1 (6 bases). Sequenced material: PBMCs or a T cell subset sorted from them (not recorded which). This clonotype originated in an adult woman who had mild COVID-19 (a few samples of this study predate the infection). Cell type and time point are not known. CDR3 bases: TGCAGCGCTGCACTGCCAGGGGAGCCCACCGGGGAGCTGTTTTTT. This translates into CSAALPGEPTGELFF.